This TCR beta chain came from a study of cytotoxic CD8 clonotypes in ibrutinib-treated CLL. Study information: The samples contained 250,000 to 300,000 productive templates on average. They also contained an average of about 90,000 productive rearrangements. Whole-study findings and limits: For progressing versus sustained-remission patients, sampling times were not the same.

With 3 bases removed from V and 5 bases from J, the gap between germline ends came to 12 bases. This CDR3 has 14 residues. Germline CDR1 reads SGHVS; CDR2 reads FQNEAQ. Measured with immunoSEQ multiplex PCR; TCRdb has only the in-frame clones, and not every one. The data show hundreds of thousands of clones, 70% seen once. The TCR beta libraries used about 2 micrograms of genomic DNA that came from cryopreserved PBMCs. Comment on this clone: The antigen is not known.

The sample was PBMCs, taken after 24 months of ibrutinib treatment. This sequence was found in a human donor with chronic lymphocytic leukemia. The genes are TRBV7-8 and TRBJ2-3; D remains unclear. CDR3 region: CASSFGAEIDTQYF. The CDR3 bases are TGTGCCAGCAGCTTCGGCGCCGAGATAGATACGCAGTATTTT.